The entry below describes one TCR beta chain. Profiled with immunoSEQ multiplex PCR; TCRdb holds only in-frame clones, not every one. The table includes nearly 200,000 clones, roughly nine tenths detected once. The data are from a study of control samples from healthy donors and cancer patients. The CDR3 is 15 residues long. The V gene's germline CDR1 is ENHRY and CDR2 SYGVKD. V dropped 4 bases and J dropped 7 bases, with 17 bases sitting between them. The clonotype originates from a man aged 25-45 years in good health. What was sequenced was blood. V usage is TRBV10-3 and J usage is TRBJ2-1, with a weak D call TRBD2 (5 bases). This chain's CDR3 is CAISAPTTSGNEQFF. DNA of the CDR3: TGTGCCATCAGTGCCCCCACCACCTCGGGGAATGAGCAGTTCTTC.